This entry describes one T cell receptor (beta chain). These data are taken from a study of T cell changes during pregnancy in multiple sclerosis. The table came from immunoSEQ multiplex PCR; TCRdb's copy has only in-frame clones and leaves some out. Of roughly 38,000 clones listed, under 95% are singletons. Per germline, CDR1 SGHVS and CDR2 FNYEAQ. Trimming stripped 2 bases from V and 8 bases from J, with 9 bases between. This CDR3 is 13 amino acids long. The sequence came from a female donor in good health, enrolled as a control in a pregnancy study. The chain joins TRBV7-6 to TRBJ1-4, with no clear D. The sequencing used CD4+ T cells from peripheral blood mononuclear cells, collected in the second trimester of pregnancy. CDR3 sequence (DNA): TGTGCCAGCAGCTTATTGGAGAGCGAAAAACTGTTTTTT. Protein product: CASSLLESEKLFF.